This T cell receptor beta chain emerged from a study of T cells in Graves' hyperthyroidism and ophthalmopathy. This clonotype was seen more than once but under ten times. Lactation, pregnancy, other autoimmune disease or uncontrolled infection excluded patients. V was pared by 6 bases and J by 5 bases, with 8 bases between. CDR1 and CDR2 from the germline V gene are ENHRY and SYGVKD. This CDR3 has 12 residues. RNA transcripts were the template for amplifying TCR beta CDR3 regions. An initial round of RT-PCR targeting the TCR CDR3 relied on the HTBI primer set. TCRdb recomputed calls from the multiplex PCR reads with MiXCR, one row per CDR3 protein. The repertoire consists of 500,000 to 600,000 distinct CDR3 sequences, with 16% occurring once and the leading ten covering more than 15%.

The clonotype was recovered from a woman between 18 and 30 years old with Graves' hyperthyroidism. Material: blood. V is TRBV10-3 and J is TRBJ2-1, with D tentatively TRBD2 (5 bases). The CDR3 protein is CAISRGDNEQFF. CDR3 sequence (DNA): TGTGCCATCAGCCGGGGAGACAATGAGCAGTTCTTC.